This TCR beta chain came from a study of blood T cell repertoires in COVID-19 (dated by TCRdb to 2018 to 2020). Regarding the complete study: The collaborator samples originated in the United States, Italy and Spain and spanned the acute and convalescent phases of COVID-19. The material from the prospective study consisted of cDNA or gDNA derived from T cells, B-cell-depleted T cells, or PBMCs. Subjects who had been exposed to COVID-19, were actively infected with it, or had recovered from it provided the deeply sampled blood TCRbeta repertoires that made up the dataset. The repertoires were made available in a free public database intended to serve as a resource for research on the immune response to SARS-CoV-2. Samples came from the ongoing ImmuneRACE study (first 160 participants) plus 1,254 subjects from 6 global collaborators. A de-identified subject ID, COVID-19 status, age in years and sex were almost always included in the sample metadata. Where available, HLA class I and class II types were obtained from metadata supplied by the sample provider rather than from assay-based typing. Study-wide findings and limitations: The amount of clinical and demographic metadata varied by source and participant and was provided uncurated.

TCRbeta CDR3 regions were amplified from genomic DNA using the immunoSEQ Assay, a bias-controlled multiplex PCR. Under the source paper's analysis protocol: Within the assay, amplification of reference gene primers was used to estimate how many nucleated cells each sample contained. To quantify the absolute abundance of each unique TCRbeta CDR3 rearrangement, sequence reads were collapsed and filtered. For each sample, productive Simpson clonality was calculated as the square root of Simpson's diversity index across productive rearrangements. Not all clones reach the TCRdb copy of this immuneACCESS table, which keeps in-frame sequences only. Checked studies attribute under half of the gap to unresolved V genes and leave the rest unexplained. V, J and clone size derive from that table, while D and trimming were established from the DNA sequence. The sample table records approximately 250,000 clones; 75% to 85% of these occur just once. Roughly 5.3% of the sample comes from the top ten.

Details on this clone: The antigen this receptor binds is unknown. Per-base quality was not reported, and no clone a single base away is much larger than it.

There are 17 amino acids in the CDR3, from cysteine to phenylalanine inclusive. Of the read, only the CDR3 DNA is kept; its 51 bases are in frame from base 1. The germline V gene (reference sequence) gives CDR1 as MNHEY and CDR2 as SMNVEV. From V the trimming removes 5 bases and from J it removes 6 bases, while the gene matches leave 16 bases of the junction unaccounted for. One collaborating source in Seattle enrolled patients during active infection and followed them longitudinally through the course of disease. Whole blood was collected in K2EDTA tubes by collaborating institutions according to the institutions' own protocols. For TCRbeta analysis, collaborator samples were shipped as frozen whole blood, as isolated PBMCs, or as DNA extracted from either sample type.

This TCR derives from a man aged 50 or older with COVID-19, enrolled during active disease. The sample taken for sequencing was peripheral blood. The rearranged chain carries TRBV27 and TRBJ2-3; 8 bases in between match TRBD1. The CDR3 protein sequence reads: CASSPGQGAGYKDTQYF. The nucleotide sequence reads TGTGCCAGCAGTCCCGGCCAGGGGGCAGGATATAAGGATACGCAGTATTTT.